This T cell receptor beta chain was recovered during a study of T cell repertoires in cytomegalovirus infection. Whole-study findings and limits: Summed frequency of public TCR beta families distinguished CMV carriers with the relevant HLA. HLA-C-restricted CMV-specific TCR beta clonotypes were dominant in the ex vivo response.

Notes on this clonotype: Its antigen is as yet unknown.

Using its own MiXCR run on the reads, TCRdb lists one record per CDR3 protein. The data hold over 120,000 distinct CDR3 sequences, with more than 30% observed a single time. This CDR3 spans 13 amino acids. CDR1 is SGHVS, CDR2 FNYEAQ, per germline. Deletions cut 0 bases from V and 12 bases from J, with 13 bases between. The clonotype originates from a human donor in good health (CMV status not recorded). Some clones in this sample may be carry-over from other donors' samples. The chain carries TRBV7-6 and TRBJ2-3; D perhaps matches TRBD1 (6 bases). The material was CD8+ T cells from cultured PBMCs, obtained from culture after CMV antigen stimulation. CDR3 sequence (DNA): TGTGCCAGCAGCTTAGCAACGGGACACCATCAGTATTTT. Residues: CASSLATGHHQYF.